These T cell receptor beta chains were read from a single sample in a study of Ad26.COV2.S vaccination and SARS-CoV-2 variants. The method was immunoSEQ multiplex PCR; TCRdb's version includes in-frame clones alone and lacks a portion of them. There are roughly 250,000 clones in the sample; roughly nine tenths occur only once, and about 2.7% lies in the top ten. The specimen was peripheral blood, collected in a trial of Ad26.COV2.S vaccine versus placebo. The receptors were gathered from a person aged 18-60 years who received the Ad26.COV2.S COVID-19 vaccine or a placebo. The CDR3 runs from the conserved cysteine through the conserved F or W. A D gene is named only where the DNA matches it firmly. Only part of the rows carry a size: once, few, many, or a class if the clone is expanded.

v_call	d_call	j_call	clone_size	cdr3_length	cdr3_aa	cdr3_nt
TRBV30	TRBD1	TRBJ1-2	-	11	CALTGGVGYTF	TGTGCCTTAACAGGGGGCGTTGGCTACACCTTC
TRBV7-9	-	TRBJ1-1	-	16	CASSLEVSSRVTEAFF	TGTGCCAGCAGCTTAGAAGTCAGTTCCCGAGTCACTGAAGCTTTCTTT
TRBV6-5	-	TRBJ2-3	-	15	CASSYSGGWTDTQYF	TGTGCCAGCAGTTACTCAGGGGGTTGGACAGATACGCAGTATTTT
TRBV11-1	-	TRBJ2-1	few	14	CASSLGFEAGMAFF	TGTGCCAGCAGCTTAGGGTTCGAGGCAGGAATGGCGTTCTTC
TRBV9	TRBD2	TRBJ2-1	-	16	CASSVDGLVTYNEQFF	TGTGCCAGCAGCGTAGATGGACTAGTTACCTACAATGAGCAGTTCTTC
TRBV3-1/TRBV3-2	TRBD2	TRBJ2-7	once	14	CASSIAGVNYEQYF	TGTGCCAGCAGCATTGCGGGGGTAAACTACGAGCAGTACTTC
TRBV9	-	TRBJ2-1	-	16	CASSVVVLAPYNEQFF	TGTGCCAGCAGCGTAGTGGTGCTAGCGCCCTACAATGAGCAGTTCTTC
TRBV18	TRBD2	TRBJ2-1	-	15	CASSPTRTSLNEQFF	TGTGCCAGCTCACCTACACGGACTAGCCTCAATGAGCAGTTCTTC
TRBV28	-	TRBJ1-3	few	15	CASSLIKGTGNTIYF	TGTGCCAGCAGTTTGATTAAGGGGACTGGAAACACCATATATTTT
TRBV11-2	-	TRBJ2-3	-	12	CASTPAVNTQYF	TGTGCCAGCACCCCGGCGGTCAATACGCAGTATTTT
TRBV7-9	-	TRBJ2-2	once	15	CASSLAGGNTGELFF	TGTGCCAGCAGCTTAGCGGGCGGGAACACCGGGGAGCTGTTTTTT
TRBV9	TRBD2	TRBJ2-4	-	17	CASSDPETSGDLNIQYF	TGTGCCAGCAGCGACCCGGAGACTAGCGGGGACTTAAACATTCAGTACTTC
TRBV2	-	TRBJ1-1	-	14	CASSEWSENTEAFF	TGTGCCAGCAGTGAATGGTCAGAGAACACTGAAGCTTTCTTT
TRBV4-3	TRBD2	TRBJ2-6	-	21	CASSQDPTFSGGSPGANVLTF	TGCGCCAGCAGCCAAGATCCGACTTTTTCGGGAGGGTCCCCTGGGGCCAACGTCCTGACTTTC
TRBV7-2	-	TRBJ1-5	once	16	CASSRGRGGSNQPQHF	TGTGCCAGCAGCCGTGGACGGGGGGGTAGCAATCAGCCCCAGCATTTT
TRBV6-1	TRBD1	TRBJ1-2	once	17	CASTEPGQALLGYGYTF	TGTGCCAGCACTGAACCGGGACAGGCTCTCTTAGGCTATGGCTACACCTTC
TRBV27	TRBD2	TRBJ2-1	-	15	CASSLSREGYNEQFF	TGTGCCAGCAGTTTATCGCGGGAGGGGTACAATGAGCAGTTCTTC
TRBV7-8	TRBD1	TRBJ1-3	-	16	CASSRDRRSSGNTIYF	TGTGCCAGCTCTCGGGACAGGAGGTCCTCTGGAAACACCATATATTTT
TRBV30	-	TRBJ2-1	once	16	CAWTARDLLSYNEQFF	TGTGCCTGGACCGCTAGGGACTTACTCTCCTACAATGAGCAGTTCTTC
TRBV9	-	TRBJ2-2	-	14	CASSFLPDTGELFF	TGTGCCAGCAGCTTCCTACCCGACACCGGGGAGCTGTTTTTT
TRBV7-9	TRBD1	TRBJ2-6	-	17	CASSFGTGGSGANVLTF	TGTGCCAGCAGCTTCGGGACAGGAGGCTCAGGGGCCAACGTCCTGACTTTC
TRBV4-3	-	TRBJ1-4	-	17	CASSPNRMSGTNEKLFF	TGCGCCAGCAGCCCGAATAGAATGAGTGGGACTAATGAAAAACTGTTTTTT
TRBV7-2	-	TRBJ1-5	-	13	CASSFGMNQPQHF	TGTGCCAGCAGCTTTGGTATGAATCAGCCCCAGCATTTT
TRBV11-2	-	TRBJ2-1	-	14	CASSLGTLYNEQFF	TGTGCCAGCAGCTTGGGGACCCTCTACAATGAGCAGTTCTTC
TRBV9	-	TRBJ1-1	-	16	CASSVGEGRYEAEAFF	TGTGCCAGCAGCGTAGGGGAGGGACGTTATGAGGCTGAAGCTTTCTTT
TRBV7-2	TRBD2	TRBJ2-7	-	16	CASSRSGGSVAYEQYF	TGTGCCAGCAGCCGTAGCGGGGGTTCCGTGGCTTACGAGCAGTACTTC
TRBV5-1	-	TRBJ2-7	-	16	CASSRSGGKSGYEQYF	TGCGCCAGCAGCAGGTCAGGGGGGAAGTCTGGCTACGAGCAGTACTTC
TRBV4-3	-	TRBJ2-5	-	13	CASSPRARETQYF	TGCGCCAGCAGCCCCCGAGCCCGGGAGACCCAGTACTTC
TRBV5-1	-	TRBJ2-7	-	14	CASSLGGEFHEQYF	TGCGCCAGCAGCTTGGGAGGGGAGTTCCACGAGCAGTACTTC
TRBV5-1	TRBD1	TRBJ1-1	-	16	CASSYHTGTGAYASFF	TGCGCCAGCAGCTATCACACCGGGACAGGGGCCTATGCGTCTTTCTTT
TRBV7-2	TRBD2	TRBJ2-7	-	18	CASSLQGALAGATYEQYF	TGTGCCAGCAGCTTACAGGGGGCCCTAGCGGGGGCAACCTACGAGCAGTACTTC
TRBV11-2	-	TRBJ2-2	-	16	CASSLGLAGRTGELFF	TGTGCCAGCAGCTTAGGATTGGCAGGCCGCACCGGGGAGCTGTTTTTT
TRBV7-9	-	TRBJ1-2	-	13	CASSPRTVYGYTF	TGTGCCAGCAGCCCGCGGACGGTCTATGGCTACACCTTC
TRBV7-2	-	TRBJ2-3	few	13	CASSHPSTDTQYF	TGTGCCAGCAGCCACCCTAGCACAGATACGCAGTATTTT
TRBV24-1	-	TRBJ1-2	-	16	CATSVLRDQSPYGYTF	TGTGCCACCAGTGTACTCCGGGACCAAAGTCCCTATGGCTACACCTTC
TRBV10-3	TRBD2	TRBJ2-2	-	15	CAISESAGGHGELFF	TGTGCCATCAGTGAGTCAGCGGGGGGTCATGGGGAGCTGTTTTTT